This T cell receptor (beta chain) was sequenced for a study of T-cell memory formation after mild COVID-19. The study, taken as a whole, reports: The CD4+ clones that contracted clustered mainly within CM and EM, and the CD8+ clones concentrated in EMRA.

V lost 5 bases and J lost 4, with 12 bases in between. This CDR3 comprises 14 residues. The germline V gene has CDR1 ENHRY and CDR2 SYGVKD. As to this clonotype: Antigen unknown.

TCRdb reprocessed the 5' RACE reads via MiXCR and lists one record per CDR3 protein. The repertoire includes roughly 450,000 distinct CDR3 sequences, 18% of them detected once, and about 12% sits in the top ten. The chain carries TRBV10-3 and TRBJ2-1; possibly TRBD2 for D (6 bases). Input material: PBMCs or a T cell subset sorted from them (not recorded which). This sequence originates from an adult woman who had mild COVID-19 (a few samples of this study predate the infection). Cell type and time point are not known. This CDR3 reads CAISSGTSYNEQFF. CDR3 bases: TGTGCCATCAGTTCCGGGACTTCTTACAATGAGCAGTTCTTC.